A selection of T cell receptor beta chains follows, all from one sample in a study of beta chain features in type 1 diabetes. The repertoire was sequenced with immunoSEQ multiplex PCR; TCRdb's copy has only in-frame clones and lacks some. The table has about 150,000 clones, approximately 8.4% seen once. Sequencing used central memory CD4+ T cells from blood. The receptors shown here come from a young man with type 1 diabetes. CDR3s leave out the opening cysteine and the closing phenylalanine or tryptophan. Fields, in order: CDR3 protein, V gene, J gene.

cdr3_aa: ASSQTGQGENIQY; v_call: TRBV4-3; j_call: TRBJ2-4
cdr3_aa: AWSRYSGGAYNEQF; v_call: TRBV30; j_call: TRBJ2-1
cdr3_aa: SVDPPTNYGYT; v_call: TRBV29-1; j_call: TRBJ1-2
cdr3_aa: ASRPQGEPEQY; v_call: TRBV6-1; j_call: TRBJ2-7
cdr3_aa: ASSLGQGAHEQY; v_call: TRBV5-1; j_call: TRBJ2-7
cdr3_aa: ASSLARTGHGYT; v_call: TRBV5-1; j_call: TRBJ1-2
cdr3_aa: ASSLDMNTEAF; v_call: TRBV5-4; j_call: TRBJ1-1
cdr3_aa: ATSLGQGALNEQF; v_call: TRBV15; j_call: TRBJ2-1
cdr3_aa: AWTLGGEQF; v_call: TRBV30; j_call: TRBJ2-1
cdr3_aa: SAEGGVQNIQY; v_call: TRBV29-1; j_call: NA
cdr3_aa: SVGPGQGRNEQF; v_call: TRBV29-1; j_call: TRBJ2-1
cdr3_aa: ASSRGTSGEMGEQF; v_call: TRBV7-2; j_call: TRBJ2-1
cdr3_aa: ASSLDRSVTDTQY; v_call: TRBV7-9; j_call: TRBJ2-3
cdr3_aa: ASSRDRTNYGYT; v_call: TRBV18; j_call: TRBJ1-2
cdr3_aa: ASSQDRGGDNEQF; v_call: TRBV7-2; j_call: TRBJ2-1
cdr3_aa: ASSRDRGPYSGNTIY; v_call: TRBV27; j_call: TRBJ1-3
cdr3_aa: ASSLGSQGNEQF; v_call: TRBV7-9; j_call: TRBJ2-1
cdr3_aa: ASATEGARGEKLF; v_call: TRBV5-1; j_call: TRBJ1-4
cdr3_aa: ASTLGTHPGEQF; v_call: TRBV11-2; j_call: TRBJ2-1
cdr3_aa: ASSAGTATYYNSPLH; v_call: TRBV6-1; j_call: TRBJ1-6
cdr3_aa: ASSSYRGMGAGELF; v_call: TRBV28; j_call: TRBJ2-2
cdr3_aa: ACQNPGQGGYT; v_call: TRBV30; j_call: TRBJ1-2
cdr3_aa: ASSVATVNSGANVLT; v_call: TRBV9; j_call: TRBJ2-6
cdr3_aa: ASSLAGTSGPDTQY; v_call: TRBV4-2; j_call: TRBJ2-3